One sample yielded the 16 T cell receptor beta chains listed below, sequenced in a study of T cell responses to AZD1222 COVID-19 vaccine listed by TCRdb under 2021. Library creation used the immunoSEQ multiplex PCR assay. The immuneACCESS repertoire file appears here via TCRdb, limited to in-frame rearrangements. These files lack a portion of the clones; in checked studies, under half of the deficit traces to unresolved V genes, and the cause of the others is not known. Present in this sample are roughly 120,000 clones, approximately 89% of which were seen just once. Clones ranked in the top ten supply almost 4.5% of the sample. The intended sense of this specimen's time point label: about 28 days (+/-7) after the second vaccine dose. This material consisted of peripheral blood, taken 28 days after the second AZD1222 dose. These receptors originate from an adult who received the AZD1222 COVID-19 vaccine.

This rearrangement joins TRBV9 to TRBJ2-5; tentative D call: TRBD1 (6 bases). The CDR3 runs 12 residues. Trimming shortened V by 7 bases and J by 5 bases, and 12 bases separated the two germline ends. Germline CDR1 is SGDLS and CDR2 is YYNGEE. CDR3 protein: CASGGLRETQYF. The CDR3 DNA reads TGTGCCAGCGGGGGCCTCCGGGAGACCCAGTACTTC. Full variable domain (outside the CDR3, taken from reference TRBV9 and TRBJ2-5): DSGVTQTPKHLITATGQRVTLRCSPRSGDLSVYWYQQSLDQGLQFLIQYYNGEERAKGNILERFSAQQFPDLHSELNLSSLELGDSALYFCASGGLRETQYFGPGTRLLVL.

The chain carries TRBV30 and TRBJ1-6; 9 bases are shared with TRBD1. CDR1 GTSNPN and CDR2 SVGIG come from the germline V gene (reference sequence). Trimming cost V 4 bases and J 7 bases; bases outside gene matches: 8. The CDR3 is made up of 15 amino acids. The CDR3, as DNA: TGTGCCTGGAATGCGGACAGGGGCTACAATTCACCCCTCCACTTT. This codes for CAWNADRGYNSPLHF.

V gene TRBV21-1 combines with J gene TRBJ1-5. TRBV21-1 is an annotated pseudogene. The CDR3 is 17 residues long. The CDR3 sequence: CASSVDAPLDSNQPQHF. The CDR3 nucleotides read TGTGCCAGCAGCGTGGACGCGCCCCTCGATAGCAATCAGCCCCAGCATTTT.

CDR3 region: CASSLFLLDTQYF. The CDR3 DNA sequence: TGTGCCAGCAGCTTATTTCTTTTAGATACGCAGTATTTT. V usage is TRBV7-9 and J usage is TRBJ2-3, with unresolved D. Trimming stripped 2 bases from V and 5 bases from J, with 8 bases between. The CDR3 is made up of 13 amino acids. The V gene's germline CDR1 is SEHNR and CDR2 FQNEAQ (reference sequence).

The chain links TRBV6-5 to TRBJ2-7, with TRBD1 matching 9 bases. The V segment lost 0 bases and the J segment 3 bases; nucleotides outside the gene matches: 6. This CDR3 has 16 amino acids. Per the germline V gene, CDR1 is MNHEY and CDR2 is SVGAGI. The chain's CDR3 is CASSYSHGTGIYEQYF. The CDR3 coding sequence is TGTGCCAGCAGTTACTCGCACGGGACAGGGATCTACGAGCAGTACTTC.

The J gene is TRBJ2-5, the V gene TRBV7-3; D is possibly TRBD1 (5 bases). The CDR3 is 13 residues long. V was trimmed by 0 bases and J by 6 bases, leaving 8 bases between them. CDR1 is SGHTA and CDR2 is FQGTGA in the germline V gene. CDR3 sequence: CASSLTVGQTQYF. The CDR3 DNA reads TGTGCCAGCAGCTTAACGGTGGGGCAGACCCAGTACTTC.

The rearrangement uses TRBV19 and TRBJ2-2; TRBD2 matches 11 bases. V shed 3 bases and J 5 bases; nucleotides not matched to a gene: 11. The CDR3 is 18 residues long. The germline gives CDR1 LNHDA, CDR2 SQIVND (reference sequence). The chain's CDR3 is CASSIFGVLAGVTGELFF. The CDR3 DNA sequence: TGTGCCAGTAGTATTTTCGGAGTACTAGCGGGGGTTACCGGGGAGCTGTTTTTT.

V is TRBV29-1 and J is TRBJ2-5; a weak D match, TRBD1 (5 bases). Germline assignment: CDR1 SQVTM and CDR2 ANQGSEA. The CDR3 length is 13 residues. Trimming took 6 bases from V and 4 from J, leaving 15 bases between them. CDR3 bases: TGCAGCGTGCAAACAGGAAGAGGAGAGACCCAGTACTTC. Residues: CSVQTGRGETQYF.

V gene TRBV30 combines with J gene TRBJ1-1; D remains unclear. The CDR3 sequence is 12 residues long. Germline V gene sequence: CDR1 GTSNPN, CDR2 SVGIG (reference sequence). The V end lost 0 bases, the J end lost 7 bases, and 9 bases lay between the germline ends. The CDR3 region has the DNA TGTGCCTGGAGTGTAGTGGAAAGTGAAGCTTTCTTT. Translation: CAWSVVESEAFF.

The rearrangement joins TRBV5-5 to TRBJ1-2, with 7 bases aligning to TRBD1. Germline V gives CDR1 SGHKS, CDR2 YYEKEE (reference sequence). The CDR3 has 15 amino acids. After removal of 0 bases from V and 2 bases from J, the junction contained 4 bases not matched to a gene. This chain's CDR3 is CASSLAGQNNYGYTF. CDR3 coding DNA: TGTGCCAGCAGCTTGGCGGGACAGAACAACTATGGCTACACCTTC.

This clone was seen a single time. This chain uses TRBV7-2 with TRBJ2-3; D tentatively reads TRBD1 or TRBD2 (6 bases each). V was clipped by 5 bases and J by 5 bases, with 14 bases between them. This CDR3 has 14 residues. Germline CDR1 and CDR2: SGHTA and FQGNSA. In DNA form, the CDR3 reads TGTGCCAGCAGCCCACTCCGGGGGCGAGATACGCAGTATTTT. It yields the protein CASSPLRGRDTQYF.

This clone was counted a single time. The gene calls are TRBV28 and TRBJ1-1; 9 bases fit TRBD1. CDR3 length: 15 amino acids. V lost 6 bases and J lost 1; bases outside the gene matches: 6. The V gene's germline CDR1 is MDHEN and CDR2 SYDVKM. The DNA for the CDR3 is TGTGCCAGCAGAGGGACAGGGAAGGGGAACACTGAAGCTTTCTTT. Its protein product is CASRGTGKGNTEAFF.

This clone was recorded a few times. The chain uses TRBV6-5 and TRBJ1-4, with a weak D call TRBD1 (5 bases). V was trimmed by 8 bases and J by 0 bases, leaving 10 bases between them. Germline V CDR1 and CDR2: MNHEY, SVGAGI. CDR3 size: 14 residues. CDR3 nucleotides: TGTGCCAGCCGGGGGAGGACAACTAATGAAAAACTGTTTTTT. Protein sequence: CASRGRTTNEKLFF.

This sequence joins TRBV30 and TRBJ1-1; no clear D. Trimming removed 0 bases at V and 0 bases at J, with 5 bases between. This CDR3 contains 13 residues. The germline CDR1 and CDR2 sequences are GTSNPN and SVGIG (reference sequence). The CDR3 protein is CAWSVSVNTEAFF. The CDR3 DNA reads TGTGCCTGGAGTGTTTCGGTGAACACTGAAGCTTTCTTT.

The chain combines TRBV15 with TRBJ1-2, with 12 bases aligning to TRBD1. Per germline, CDR1 LNHNV and CDR2 YYDKDF (reference sequence). CDR3 length: 20 amino acids. Germline trimming cut 3 bases from V and 3 bases from J; bases unmatched to any gene: 17. CDR3 DNA sequence: TGTGCCACCAGCAGTAACTCGGGACGGGACAGGGGGCCCCCCGACTATGGCTACACCTTC. Protein sequence: CATSSNSGRDRGPPDYGYTF.

The CDR3 protein is CAWQRDSWQETQYF. In DNA, the CDR3 is TGTGCCTGGCAGAGGGACAGTTGGCAAGAGACCCAGTACTTC. This rearrangement joins TRBV30 to TRBJ2-5, with 7 nucleotides matching TRBD1. Germline V gene lookup returns CDR1 GTSNPN and CDR2 SVGIG (reference sequence). This CDR3 contains 14 residues. J was trimmed by 2 bases and V by 5 bases; bases with no gene match: 8.